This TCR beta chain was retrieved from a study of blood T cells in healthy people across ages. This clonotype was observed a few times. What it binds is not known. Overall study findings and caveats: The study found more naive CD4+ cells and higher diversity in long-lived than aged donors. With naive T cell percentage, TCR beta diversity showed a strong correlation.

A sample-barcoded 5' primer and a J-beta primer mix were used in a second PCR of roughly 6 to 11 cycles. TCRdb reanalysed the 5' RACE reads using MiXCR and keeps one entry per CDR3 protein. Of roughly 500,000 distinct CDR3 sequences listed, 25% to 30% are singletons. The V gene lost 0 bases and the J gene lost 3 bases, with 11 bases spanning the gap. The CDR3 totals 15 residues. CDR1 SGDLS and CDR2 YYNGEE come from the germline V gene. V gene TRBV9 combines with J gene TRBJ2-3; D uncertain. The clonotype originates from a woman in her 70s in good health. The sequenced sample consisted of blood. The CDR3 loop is CASSVGATGTDTQYF. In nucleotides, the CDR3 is TGTGCCAGCAGCGTAGGCGCTACCGGAACAGATACGCAGTATTTT.